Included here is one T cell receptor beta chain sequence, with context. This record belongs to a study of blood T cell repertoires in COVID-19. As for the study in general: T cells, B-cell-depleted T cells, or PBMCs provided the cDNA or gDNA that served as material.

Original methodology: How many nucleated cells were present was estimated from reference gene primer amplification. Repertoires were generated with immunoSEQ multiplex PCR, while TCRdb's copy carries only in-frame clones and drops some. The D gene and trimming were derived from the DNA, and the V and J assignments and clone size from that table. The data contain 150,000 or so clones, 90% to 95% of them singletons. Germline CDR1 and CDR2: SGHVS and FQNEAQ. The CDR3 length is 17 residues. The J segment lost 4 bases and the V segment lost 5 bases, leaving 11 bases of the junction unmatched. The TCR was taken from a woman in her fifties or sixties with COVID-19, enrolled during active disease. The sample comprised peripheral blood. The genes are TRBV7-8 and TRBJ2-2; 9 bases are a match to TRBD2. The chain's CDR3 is CASSPTSGGFRTGELFF. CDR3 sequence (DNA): TGTGCCAGCAGCCCCACCAGCGGGGGGTTCCGCACCGGGGAGCTGTTTTTT.